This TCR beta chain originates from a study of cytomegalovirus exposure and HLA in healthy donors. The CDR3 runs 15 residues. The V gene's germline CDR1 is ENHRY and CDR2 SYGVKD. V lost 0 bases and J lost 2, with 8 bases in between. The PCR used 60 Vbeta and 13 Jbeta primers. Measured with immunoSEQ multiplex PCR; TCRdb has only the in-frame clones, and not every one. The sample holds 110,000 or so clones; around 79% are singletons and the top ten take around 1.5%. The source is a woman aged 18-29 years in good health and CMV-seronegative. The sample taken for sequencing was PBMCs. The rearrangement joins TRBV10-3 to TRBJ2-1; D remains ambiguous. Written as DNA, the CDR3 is TGTGCCATCAGTGAGTCGCAGGTAACCTACAATGAGCAGTTCTTC. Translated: CAISESQVTYNEQFF.